The 19 T cell receptor beta chains below were found in one sample sequenced in a study of response to subunit inactivated influenza vaccine. MiXCR, applied by TCRdb to the RT-PCR reads, yields one record per CDR3 protein. The data hold around 500,000 distinct CDR3 sequences, with approximately 11% observed a single time. This sample comprised PBMCs from blood, obtained roughly 47 days after vaccination. All receptors come from a man over 45 who received an inactivated influenza vaccine.

The genes are TRBV13 and TRBJ1-2, with D maybe TRBD1 (6 bases). Germline CDR1 and CDR2: PRHDT and FYEKMQ (reference sequence). With 4 bases removed from V and 7 bases from J, the gap between germline ends came to 16 bases. The CDR3 totals 14 residues. The CDR3 reads CASSSRDTFIGYTF. The CDR3 DNA is TGTGCCAGCAGCTCCCGGGACACTTTCATTGGCTACACCTTC.

This clonotype occurred many times. The chain is built from TRBV6-2 or TRBV6-3 and TRBJ2-7; 10 bases are shared with TRBD2. Germline trimming cut 2 bases from V and 2 bases from J; bases unmatched to any gene: 3. This CDR3 has 15 amino acids. CDR1 and CDR2 (germline): MNHEY, SVGEGT. DNA of the CDR3: TGTGCCAGCAGTTACACTAGCGGGACGACCTACGAGCAGTACTTC. Encoded protein: CASSYTSGTTYEQYF.

This clonotype was observed many times. The rearrangement links TRBV29-1 to TRBJ1-1, with D tentatively TRBD1 (5 bases). Germline V gene sequence: CDR1 SQVTM, CDR2 ANQGSEA. Trimming took 4 bases from V and 8 from J, leaving 17 bases between them. The CDR3 runs 13 residues. In DNA, the CDR3 is TGCAGCGTTGGTCAGGGCCTTGTCGGGGAAGCTTTCTTT. It encodes CSVGQGLVGEAFF.

This sequence joins TRBV7-8 and TRBJ2-1; TRBD1 or TRBD2 may be the D gene (5 bases each). CDR3 size: 16 residues. Germline CDR1 reads SGHVS; CDR2 reads FQNEAQ. Between the trimmed V and J ends, which lost 5 bases and 2 bases, there was a span of 16 bases. The CDR3 coding sequence is TGTGCCAGCAGCCCCCGGCCGGGACGGACCTACAATGAGCAGTTCTTC. Its translation: CASSPRPGRTYNEQFF. The variable domain in full, completed from reference TRBV7-8 and TRBJ2-1, reads GAGVSQSPRYKVAKRGQDVALRCDPISGHVSLFWYQQALGQGPEFLTYFQNEAQLDKSGLPSDRFFAERPEGSVSTLKIQRTQQEDSAVYLCASSPRPGRTYNEQFFGPGTRLTVL.

The table lists this clonotype with many counts. This chain uses TRBV28 with TRBJ1-2; D is possibly TRBD1 (5 bases). V lost 6 bases and J lost 0, with 11 bases in between. This CDR3 is built from 14 residues. Germline-derived CDR1 and CDR2 are MDHEN and SYDVKM. This CDR3 reads CASRGMTANYGYTF. The CDR3 nucleotides are TGTGCCAGCAGGGGGATGACAGCTAACTATGGCTACACCTTC.

This clonotype was picked up a small number of times. J is TRBJ1-1 and V is TRBV12-3 or TRBV12-4; perhaps TRBD1 as D (5 bases). The CDR3 is made up of 14 amino acids. Trimming left V 4 bases short and J 1 base short, with 10 bases between. Written as DNA, the CDR3 is TGTGCCAGCAGTTCGCGGGGCCCGAACACTGAAGCTTTCTTT. Protein sequence: CASSSRGPNTEAFF.

The genes are TRBV20-1 and TRBJ2-7; 7 nucleotides line up with TRBD1. Losses at the gene ends were 6 bases for V and 3 bases for J; bases not matched to a gene: 8. The CDR3 is 13 residues long. Germline loops: CDR1 DFQATT, CDR2 SNEGSKA (reference sequence). CDR3 nucleotide sequence: TGCAGTGCATTATTAGACAGGGTCTACGAGCAGTACTTC. Translating gives CSALLDRVYEQYF.

This clonotype showed up many times. V usage is TRBV29-1 and J usage is TRBJ2-7, with D maybe TRBD1 (6 bases). Trimming left V 4 bases short and J 2 bases short, with 12 bases between. The germline gives CDR1 SQVTM, CDR2 ANQGSEA. This CDR3 has 13 residues. The CDR3 loop reads CSVAKQGTYEQYF. DNA for the CDR3: TGCAGCGTTGCCAAACAGGGAACCTACGAGCAGTACTTC.

This clonotype came up a few times. The chain recombines TRBV11-2 with TRBJ1-1; no reliable D call. The CDR3 runs 16 residues. Trimming left V 2 bases short and J 3 bases short, with 16 bases between. Germline CDR1 is SGHAT and CDR2 is FQNNGV. CDR3 in amino acids: CASSLFLGNRDTEAFF. The CDR3 nucleotides are TGTGCCAGCAGCTTATTTTTGGGGAACCGGGACACTGAAGCTTTCTTT.

Only a few counts were recorded for this clonotype. The chain carries TRBV20-1 and TRBJ1-5; maybe TRBD1 (5 bases). The CDR3 spans 14 residues. Trimming pared 8 bases from V and 0 bases from J, leaving 14 bases between. Germline lookup yields CDR1 DFQATT and CDR2 SNEGSKA (reference sequence). In DNA, the CDR3 is TGCAGTACATCCAGGGTTTATAGCAATCAGCCCCAGCATTTT. Translation gives CSTSRVYSNQPQHF.

The V and J genes are TRBV11-2 and TRBJ1-6, with 7 bases matching TRBD1. Germline V lookup: CDR1 SGHAT, CDR2 FQNNGV. The V and J ends lost 8 bases and 8 bases, in that order; junction bases with no gene match: 6. This CDR3 contains 13 residues. The CDR3 region is CASAGTDDSPLHF. The CDR3 DNA reads as TGTGCCAGCGCCGGGACAGACGATTCACCCCTCCACTTT.

The V call is TRBV20-1, the J call TRBJ2-3; 15 bases fit TRBD2. In germline, CDR1 is DFQATT, CDR2 SNEGSKA (reference sequence). With V trimmed by 3 bases and J by 4 bases, 8 bases remained unmatched. The CDR3 runs 17 residues. The CDR3 DNA reads as TGCAGTGCTAGGGGACTAGCGGGGGGCGCCCAGGCAGATACGCAGTATTTT. This sequence encodes CSARGLAGGAQADTQYF.

The chain has TRBV25-1 and TRBJ2-7; D is unclear. Germline CDR1 is MGHDK and CDR2 is SYGVNS. Trimming left V 3 bases short and J 1 base short, with 22 bases between. The CDR3 extends over 18 amino acids. The DNA for the CDR3 is TGTGCCAGCAGTGAGCCTTCCGGGCCCCCCTTTGGATCCTACGAGCAGTACTTC. Its protein product is CASSEPSGPPFGSYEQYF.

The sample holds a few counts of this clonotype. This chain connects TRBV28 to TRBJ2-7; TRBD2 matches 11 bases. Germline CDR1 reads MDHEN; CDR2 reads SYDVKM. The V segment lost 5 bases and the J segment 3 bases; nucleotides outside the gene matches: 12. The CDR3 covers 17 residues. CDR3 residues: CASSSSGTSGVNYEQYF. The CDR3 DNA reads as TGTGCCAGCAGTAGTAGCGGGACTAGCGGAGTAAACTACGAGCAGTACTTC.

This clonotype appeared a few times. The J gene is TRBJ2-1, the V gene TRBV29-1; TRBD2 aligns across 16 bases. CDR1 and CDR2 from the germline V gene are SQVTM and ANQGSEA. The V gene end was trimmed by 3 bases and the J gene end by 3 bases; junction bases not matched to a gene: 5. This CDR3 spans 17 amino acids. In nucleotides, the CDR3 is TGCAGCGTTGAGGGACTAGCGGGAGGGCCGCTCTACAATGAGCAGTTCTTC. This translates into CSVEGLAGGPLYNEQFF.

This clonotype was detected ten times or more. This chain uses TRBV15 with TRBJ2-3, with D perhaps TRBD2 (5 bases). Trimming pared 4 bases from V and 1 base from J, leaving 12 bases between. The CDR3 runs to 15 residues. Germline lookup yields CDR1 LNHNV and CDR2 YYDKDF (reference sequence). This CDR3 is CATSTRRAGTDTQYF. The CDR3 DNA follows: TGTGCCACCAGCACCCGGCGGGCTGGCACAGATACGCAGTATTTT.

This clonotype occurred a few times. The chain employs TRBV20-1 and TRBJ2-7; 7 bases fit TRBD1. The V and J ends lost 6 bases and 4 bases, in that order; junction bases with no gene match: 12. The CDR3 has 14 amino acids. Germline assignment: CDR1 DFQATT and CDR2 SNEGSKA (reference sequence). This chain's CDR3 is CSAGPTGTPYEQYF. The CDR3 coding sequence is TGCAGTGCCGGTCCGACAGGGACGCCTTACGAGCAGTACTTC.

This clonotype has more than one count but fewer than ten. This rearrangement joins TRBV6-1 to TRBJ2-1, with TRBD2 as a possible D gene (6 bases). CDR1 MNHNS and CDR2 SASEGT come from the germline V gene. Trimming cost V 6 bases and J 0 bases, with 9 bases left between them. This CDR3 is 14 amino acids long. The CDR3 spells CASRPGGSYNEQFF. The DNA for the CDR3 is TGTGCCAGCAGACCCGGGGGCTCCTACAATGAGCAGTTCTTC.

This clonotype was observed a handful of times. This chain uses TRBV4-3 with TRBJ2-1, with TRBD2 identical over 7 bases. Germline values: CDR1 LGHNA, CDR2 YSLEER. J gave up 2 bases and V 4 bases, and 8 bases lay outside the gene matches. CDR3 length equals 16 residues. The CDR3 nucleotides are TGCGCCAGCAGCCCACTCGGGGGGACCACCTACAATGAGCAGTTCTTC. Protein sequence: CASSPLGGTTYNEQFF.